A single sample gave rise to the 25 T cell receptor beta chains below, sequenced in a study of blood T cell repertoires in COVID-19. This table comes from immunoSEQ multiplex PCR, and its TCRdb copy is limited to in-frame clones, with some not included. The sample has fewer than 200,000 clones; around four fifths are singletons. Input material: peripheral blood. The source of these receptors is a woman aged 80 or older with active or convalescent COVID-19.

The V gene is TRBV7-2, the J gene TRBJ1-1; no firm D call. The ends were cut back, 7 bases at V and 7 bases at J, with 16 bases in the middle. The length of the CDR3 is 13 residues. The germline gives CDR1 SGHTA, CDR2 FQGNSA. The CDR3 nucleotides are TGTGCCAGCACCAAAGCCCTTTTTGATGAAGCTTTCTTT. This codes for CASTKALFDEAFF. The whole variable domain, filled in from reference TRBV7-2 and TRBJ1-1, reads GAGVSQSPSNKVTEKGKDVELRCDPISGHTALYWYRQSLGQGLEFLIYFQGNSAPDKSGLPSDRFSAERTGGSVSTLTIQRTQQEDSAVYLCASTKALFDEAFFGQGTRLTVV.

Here the CDR3 DNA reads TGTGCCAGCAGTCCAGGGGGCGGGGATGGCTACACCTTC. Its protein is CASSPGGGDGYTF. V is TRBV5-4 and J is TRBJ1-2; 8 bases align to TRBD1. The J segment lost 6 bases and the V segment lost 5 bases, leaving 6 bases of the junction unmatched. Germline V gene sequence: CDR1 SGHNT, CDR2 YYREEE (reference sequence). This CDR3 contains 13 residues.

This clone was seen just once. The chain recombines TRBV7-2 with TRBJ1-5; D gene unclear. Trimming left V 3 bases short and J 6 bases short, with 15 bases between. The germline gives CDR1 SGHTA, CDR2 FQGNSA. The CDR3 loop spans 15 amino acids. DNA for the CDR3: TGTGCCAGCAGCTTGGACTCCTTTCGCGGTCAGCCCCAGCATTTT. Amino acids: CASSLDSFRGQPQHF.

CDR3 DNA: TGTGCCAGCAGTGAAATTGGACTCTCTGGAAACACCATATATTTT. This sequence encodes CASSEIGLSGNTIYF. The V gene is TRBV25-1, the J gene TRBJ1-3; no clear D gene. The CDR3 runs 15 residues. Germline CDR1 is MGHDK and CDR2 is SYGVNS. Trimming took 2 bases from V and 0 from J, leaving 8 bases between them.

This clone was counted once. The chain carries TRBV5-1 and TRBJ1-1, with D unclear. The CDR3 consists of 14 residues. The V end was cut by 0 bases, the J end by 0 bases, with 6 bases between. Germline V gene lookup returns CDR1 SGHRS and CDR2 YFSETQ. CDR3 nucleotides: TGCGCCAGCAGCTTGGTTGCAGTGAACACTGAAGCTTTCTTT. Protein: CASSLVAVNTEAFF.

V and J are TRBV19 and TRBJ1-1; 10 bases map to TRBD1. Germline-derived CDR1 and CDR2 are LNHDA and SQIVND (reference sequence). After removal of 8 bases from V and 0 bases from J, the junction contained 15 bases not matched to a gene. This CDR3 spans 18 amino acids. The CDR3 DNA reads TGTGCCAGTCAAACACGCCGGGACAGGGGACTCATGAACACTGAAGCTTTCTTT. It specifies CASQTRRDRGLMNTEAFF.

This sequence joins TRBV2 and TRBJ1-1, with 8 positions matching TRBD1. The CDR3 has 14 residues. Germline CDR1 is SNHLY and CDR2 is FYNNEI. Trimming took 4 bases from V and 1 from J; bases not matched to a gene: 2. CDR3 sequence reads: CASSGGQGNTEAFF. In DNA form, the CDR3 reads TGTGCCAGCAGTGGAGGACAGGGGAACACTGAAGCTTTCTTT.

The chain joins TRBV5-6 to TRBJ1-2; no reliable D call. Trimming stripped 2 bases from V and 3 bases from J, with 8 bases between. There are 13 residues in the CDR3. Germline V gene sequence: CDR1 SGHDT, CDR2 YYEEEE. In DNA, the CDR3 is TGTGCCAGCAGCTTTGGGCGGGACTATGGCTACACCTTC. Its protein product is CASSFGRDYGYTF.

This chain uses TRBV7-2 with TRBJ2-7, with a weak D call TRBD2 (5 bases). The ends were cut back, 1 base at V and 2 bases at J, with 12 bases in the middle. The CDR3 runs 15 residues. From germline, CDR1 is SGHTA and CDR2 FQGNSA. The CDR3 loop is CASSLGGIPTYEQYF. The CDR3 DNA is TGTGCCAGCAGCTTAGGAGGGATTCCTACCTACGAGCAGTACTTC.

The V gene is TRBV7-2, the J gene TRBJ2-3, with 8 bases fitting TRBD2. The CDR3 totals 15 residues. J gave up 2 bases and V 6 bases, and 7 bases lay outside the gene matches. Germline lookup yields CDR1 SGHTA and CDR2 FQGNSA. DNA of the CDR3: TGTGCCAGCAGGGTTAGCGGGGCCGTCACAGATACGCAGTATTTT. It translates to CASRVSGAVTDTQYF.

This chain links TRBV7-9 with TRBJ2-5; TRBD1 matches at 7 bases. The CDR3 contains 14 residues. Germline trimming cut 3 bases from V and 5 bases from J; bases unmatched to any gene: 6. CDR1 and CDR2 (germline): SEHNR, FQNEAQ (reference sequence). CDR3 protein: CASSFTTGPETQYF. The CDR3 bases are TGTGCCAGCAGCTTTACGACAGGGCCGGAGACCCAGTACTTC.

The V call is TRBV19, the J call TRBJ1-1, with 9 bases identical to TRBD1. Germline assignment: CDR1 LNHDA and CDR2 SQIVND (reference sequence). The CDR3 extends over 14 amino acids. The V segment lost 7 bases and the J segment 3 bases; nucleotides outside the gene matches: 6. DNA of the CDR3: TGTGCCAGTACCCCTGGACAGGGGTACACTGAAGCTTTCTTT. Translating it yields CASTPGQGYTEAFF.

This sequence joins TRBV7-9 and TRBJ2-1, with D perhaps TRBD1 (5 bases). The CDR3 is 14 amino acids. CDR1 and CDR2 (germline): SEHNR, FQNEAQ (reference sequence). Trimming stripped 1 base from V and 8 bases from J, with 12 bases between. This CDR3 reads CASSLDSRADEQFF. The CDR3 DNA sequence: TGTGCCAGCAGCTTAGATTCCAGGGCCGATGAGCAGTTCTTC.

The V call is TRBV18, the J call TRBJ1-4; 10 nucleotides match TRBD1. Germline values: CDR1 KGHSH, CDR2 LQKENI. Germline trimming cut 5 bases from V and 7 bases from J; bases unmatched to any gene: 7. The CDR3 contains 15 residues. For the CDR3, the DNA is TGTGCCAGCTCAACCCCGACAGGGGGCATTGAAAAACTGTTTTTT. Its protein is CASSTPTGGIEKLFF. Together with reference TRBV18 and TRBJ1-4, the CDR3 gives the full variable domain: NAGVMQNPRHLVRRRGQEARLRCSPMKGHSHVYWYRQLPEEGLKFMVYLQKENIIDESGMPKERFSAEFPKEGPSILRIQQVVRGDSAAYFCASSTPTGGIEKLFFGSGTQLSVL.

CDR3 nucleotide sequence: TGTGCCAGCAGTCTCTGGCGGGGGGGCGAGTACGAGCAGTACTTC. This encodes CASSLWRGGEYEQYF. The rearrangement uses TRBV6-4 and TRBJ2-7; 9 bases are a match to TRBD2. CDR1 is MRHNA, CDR2 SNTAGT, per germline. Losses at the gene ends were 5 bases for V and 4 bases for J; bases not matched to a gene: 9. The CDR3 is made up of 15 amino acids.

This chain joins TRBV6-5 and TRBJ1-2; 9 nucleotides agree with TRBD1. V lost 2 bases, J lost 0 bases, and 4 bases stayed unmatched. This CDR3 spans 16 amino acids. From germline, CDR1 is MNHEY and CDR2 SVGAGI. The CDR3 protein is CASSYRGQGTNYGYTF. The CDR3 region has the DNA TGTGCCAGCAGTTACCGGGGACAGGGCACTAACTATGGCTACACCTTC.

V is TRBV19 and J is TRBJ2-1; tentative D call: TRBD1 (5 bases). V shed 1 base and J shed 6 bases, with 10 bases lying between them. The CDR3 runs 14 residues. From germline, CDR1 is LNHDA and CDR2 SQIVND (reference sequence). CDR3 residues: CASSIGWQGNEQFF. The CDR3 DNA is TGTGCCAGTAGTATAGGCTGGCAGGGCAATGAGCAGTTCTTC.

The chain is built from TRBV12-3 or TRBV12-4 and TRBJ1-4; no definite D call. V lost 5 bases and J lost 6, with 7 bases in between. The CDR3 sequence is 12 residues long. CDR3 sequence reads: CASSQLHEKLFF. In DNA, the CDR3 is TGTGCCAGCAGTCAGTTACATGAAAAACTGTTTTTT.

The rearrangement links TRBV6-2 or TRBV6-3 to TRBJ2-3; TRBD2 aligns across 10 bases. Germline V gene lookup returns CDR1 MNHEY and CDR2 SVGEGT. The CDR3 runs to 16 residues. V shed 0 bases and J 3 bases; nucleotides not matched to a gene: 3. The CDR3 sequence is CASSYSGAGGTDTQYF. The CDR3 bases are TGTGCCAGCAGTTACTCGGGAGCGGGGGGGACAGATACGCAGTATTTT.

V and J are TRBV14 and TRBJ2-1; 7 nucleotides agree with TRBD2. The germline CDR1 and CDR2 sequences are SGHDN and FVKESK. J lost 3 bases, V lost 2 bases, and 7 bases had no gene match. The CDR3 is made up of 16 amino acids. The CDR3 protein is CASSQTGTTVYNEQFF. The CDR3 DNA reads TGTGCCAGCAGCCAAACCGGGACTACGGTCTACAATGAGCAGTTCTTC.

The V and J genes are TRBV6-2 or TRBV6-3 and TRBJ2-1, with D tentatively TRBD2 (5 bases). The CDR3 is 16 residues long. Trimming pared 5 bases from V and 9 bases from J, leaving 23 bases between. Germline V CDR1 and CDR2: MNHEY, SVGEGT. CDR3 amino acids: CASSKVGGAVGSEQFF. The CDR3, as DNA: TGTGCCAGCAGTAAGGTGGGCGGTGCGGTTGGGAGTGAGCAGTTCTTC.

This chain joins TRBV29-1 and TRBJ2-1, with 10 nucleotides matching TRBD1. J lost 8 bases, V lost 8 bases, and 3 bases had no gene match. Per the germline V gene, CDR1 is SQVTM and CDR2 is ANQGSEA. The CDR3 is 11 amino acids. The DNA of the CDR3 is TGCAGCATCGACAGGGGGCATGAGCAGTTCTTC. Encoded protein: CSIDRGHEQFF.

The genes are TRBV7-2 and TRBJ2-7, with 9 nucleotides matching TRBD2. CDR1 is SGHTA and CDR2 is FQGNSA in the germline V gene. This CDR3 region has 15 residues. J gave up 0 bases and V 5 bases, and 5 bases lay outside the gene matches. CDR3 nucleotide sequence: TGTGCCAGCAGCCCCAGCGGGGGGAGCTCCTACGAGCAGTACTTC. The encoded protein is CASSPSGGSSYEQYF.

The rearrangement uses TRBV3-1 (or the pseudogene TRBV3-2) and TRBJ1-1; no reliable D call. The CDR3 loop spans 13 amino acids. Germline CDR1 reads LGHDT; CDR2 reads YNNKEL (reference sequence). With 4 bases removed from V and 4 bases from J, the gap between germline ends came to 10 bases. CDR3 amino acids: CASSPLVATEAFF. The CDR3 DNA follows: TGTGCCAGCAGCCCGCTAGTGGCCACTGAAGCTTTCTTT.

The V gene is TRBV21-1, the J gene TRBJ1-5; TRBD1, as called in the table, went unchecked against the DNA. TRBV21-1 counts as a pseudogene. The CDR3 has 18 residues. CDR3 region: CASSNLGASGRGNQPQHF. Written as DNA, the CDR3 is TGTGCCAGCAGCAATCTGGGGGCGAGCGGTCGGGGCAATCAGCCCCAGCATTTT.